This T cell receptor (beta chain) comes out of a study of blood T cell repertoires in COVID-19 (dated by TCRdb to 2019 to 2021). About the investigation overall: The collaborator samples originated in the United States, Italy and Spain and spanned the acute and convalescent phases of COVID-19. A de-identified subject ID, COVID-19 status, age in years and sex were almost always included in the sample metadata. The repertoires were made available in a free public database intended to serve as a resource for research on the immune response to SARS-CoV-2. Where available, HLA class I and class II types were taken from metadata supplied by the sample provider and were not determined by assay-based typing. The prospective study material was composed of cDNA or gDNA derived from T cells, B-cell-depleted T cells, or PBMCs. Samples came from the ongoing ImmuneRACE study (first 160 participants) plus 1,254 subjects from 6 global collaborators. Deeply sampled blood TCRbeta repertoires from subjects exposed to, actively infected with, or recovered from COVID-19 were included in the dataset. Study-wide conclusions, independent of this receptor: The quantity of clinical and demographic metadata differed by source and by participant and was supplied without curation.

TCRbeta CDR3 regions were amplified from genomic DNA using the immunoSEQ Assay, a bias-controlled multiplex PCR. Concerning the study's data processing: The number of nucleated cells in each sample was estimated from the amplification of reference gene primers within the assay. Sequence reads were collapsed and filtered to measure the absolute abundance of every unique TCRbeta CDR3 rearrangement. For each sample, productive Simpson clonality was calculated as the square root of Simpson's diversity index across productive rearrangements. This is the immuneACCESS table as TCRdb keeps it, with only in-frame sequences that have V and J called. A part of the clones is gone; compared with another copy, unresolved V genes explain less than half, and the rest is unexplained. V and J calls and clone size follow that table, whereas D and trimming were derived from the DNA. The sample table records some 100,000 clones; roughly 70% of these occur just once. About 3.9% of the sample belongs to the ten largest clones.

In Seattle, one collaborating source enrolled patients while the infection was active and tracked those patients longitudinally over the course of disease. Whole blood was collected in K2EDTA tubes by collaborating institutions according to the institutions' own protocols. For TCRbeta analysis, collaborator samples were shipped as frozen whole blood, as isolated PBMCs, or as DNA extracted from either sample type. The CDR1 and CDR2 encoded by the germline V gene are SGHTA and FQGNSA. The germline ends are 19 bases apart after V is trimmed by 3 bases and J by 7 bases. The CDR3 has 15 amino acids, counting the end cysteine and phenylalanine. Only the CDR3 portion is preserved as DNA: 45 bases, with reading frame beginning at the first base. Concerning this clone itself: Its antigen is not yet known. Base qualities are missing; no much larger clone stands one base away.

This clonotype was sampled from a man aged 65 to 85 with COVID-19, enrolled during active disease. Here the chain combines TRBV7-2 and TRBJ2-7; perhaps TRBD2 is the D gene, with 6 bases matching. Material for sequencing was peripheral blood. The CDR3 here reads CASSFDEPGLIEQYF. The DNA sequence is TGTGCCAGCAGCTTCGACGAACCGGGACTCATTGAGCAGTACTTC.